A selection of T cell receptor beta chains follows, all from one sample in a study of cytomegalovirus exposure and HLA in healthy donors. Some clones are missing from TCRdb's copy, which holds only in-frame ones; the method was immunoSEQ multiplex PCR. The sample contains 150,000 to 200,000 clones, roughly 88% of which appear only once. The sequencing sample was made of PBMCs. Receptors originate from a woman aged 18-29 years in good health and CMV-seronegative. Both conserved end residues are part of each CDR3. D genes are given only for firm matches. The size of a clone is reported for some rows only, either as once, few or many, or as a class for expanded clones.

v_call: TRBV29-1
j_call: TRBJ2-5
d_call: .
clone_size: .
cdr3_nt: TGCAGCGTTGATTGGGCAGTTGAGGAGACCCAGTACTTC
cdr3_aa: CSVDWAVEETQYF

v_call: TRBV7-9
j_call: TRBJ2-3
d_call: TRBD2
clone_size: .
cdr3_nt: TGTGCCAGCAGCCATACCGGACTAGCAGGCGTAGATACGCAGTATTTT
cdr3_aa: CASSHTGLAGVDTQYF

v_call: TRBV12-5
j_call: TRBJ1-2
d_call: TRBD1
clone_size: .
cdr3_nt: TGTGCTAGTGGTTTCCAGGACAGGGAGCTCTATGGCTACACCTTC
cdr3_aa: CASGFQDRELYGYTF

v_call: TRBV30
j_call: TRBJ1-3
d_call: .
clone_size: .
cdr3_nt: TGTGCCTGGAGTGTAGGGGGAACTTTTGGAAACACCATATATTTT
cdr3_aa: CAWSVGGTFGNTIYF

v_call: TRBV29-1
j_call: TRBJ2-1
d_call: .
clone_size: .
cdr3_nt: TGCAGCGTTGAACCCTACGGGGGAACGACGTTGTTCGAGCAGTTCTTC
cdr3_aa: CSVEPYGGTTLFEQFF

v_call: TRBV15
j_call: TRBJ2-5
d_call: TRBD2
clone_size: .
cdr3_nt: TGTGCCACCAGCCAAACAGCGGGGGGAGAGACCCAGTACTTC
cdr3_aa: CATSQTAGGETQYF

v_call: TRBV28
j_call: TRBJ2-2
d_call: TRBD2
clone_size: .
cdr3_nt: TGTGCCAGCACGGGAGGACCCGGGGAGCTGTTTTTT
cdr3_aa: CASTGGPGELFF

v_call: TRBV6-5
j_call: TRBJ1-2
d_call: .
clone_size: .
cdr3_nt: TGTGCCAGCAGTTACCGCGGGATTAGCTACTATGGCTACACCTTC
cdr3_aa: CASSYRGISYYGYTF

v_call: TRBV2
j_call: TRBJ2-7
d_call: .
clone_size: once
cdr3_nt: TGTGCCAGCAGTGAAGCCCTTTACAGGGCTGAGGTCGAGCAGTACTTC
cdr3_aa: CASSEALYRAEVEQYF

v_call: TRBV5-1
j_call: TRBJ2-7
d_call: .
clone_size: .
cdr3_nt: TGCGCCAGCAGCTTACAGGGTGGTGGCTACGAGCAGTACTTC
cdr3_aa: CASSLQGGGYEQYF

v_call: TRBV11-2
j_call: TRBJ2-5
d_call: TRBD2
clone_size: .
cdr3_nt: TGTGCCAGCAGCTTAAGTAGCGGGGGGCAAGAGACCCAGTACTTC
cdr3_aa: CASSLSSGGQETQYF

v_call: TRBV5-5
j_call: TRBJ2-1
d_call: .
clone_size: .
cdr3_nt: TGTGCCAGCAGTCTCCAGCGGTACGAGCAGTTCTTC
cdr3_aa: CASSLQRYEQFF

v_call: TRBV5-1
j_call: TRBJ1-1
d_call: .
clone_size: .
cdr3_nt: TGCGCCAGCGGAGTCGACAGCACTATAACTGAAGCTTTCTTT
cdr3_aa: CASGVDSTITEAFF

v_call: TRBV10-3
j_call: TRBJ2-5
d_call: TRBD2
clone_size: .
cdr3_nt: TGTGCCATCAGTGACCCGGGACTAGCGAAAGAGACCCAGTACTTC
cdr3_aa: CAISDPGLAKETQYF

v_call: TRBV27
j_call: TRBJ2-3
d_call: .
clone_size: .
cdr3_nt: TGTGCCAGCAGAGAGGCTCTGGCGGGAGATACGCAGTATTTT
cdr3_aa: CASREALAGDTQYF

v_call: TRBV7-3
j_call: TRBJ1-1
d_call: TRBD1
clone_size: .
cdr3_nt: TGTGCCAGCAGCGAAGGACAGGTCGCTGAAGCTTTCTTT
cdr3_aa: CASSEGQVAEAFF